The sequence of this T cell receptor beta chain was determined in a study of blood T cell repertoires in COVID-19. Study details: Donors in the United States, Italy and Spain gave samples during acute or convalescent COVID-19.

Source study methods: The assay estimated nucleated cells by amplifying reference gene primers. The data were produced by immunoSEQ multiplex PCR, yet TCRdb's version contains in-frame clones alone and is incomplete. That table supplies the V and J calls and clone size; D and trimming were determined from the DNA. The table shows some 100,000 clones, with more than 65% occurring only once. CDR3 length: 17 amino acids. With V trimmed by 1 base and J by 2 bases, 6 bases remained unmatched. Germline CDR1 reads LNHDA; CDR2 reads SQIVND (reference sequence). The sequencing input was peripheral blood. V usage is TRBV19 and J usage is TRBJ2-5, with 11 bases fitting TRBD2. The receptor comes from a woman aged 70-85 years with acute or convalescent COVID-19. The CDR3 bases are TGTGCCAGTAGTATAGTTGGGACTAGCGGAGGACAAGAGACCCAGTACTTC. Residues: CASSIVGTSGGQETQYF.